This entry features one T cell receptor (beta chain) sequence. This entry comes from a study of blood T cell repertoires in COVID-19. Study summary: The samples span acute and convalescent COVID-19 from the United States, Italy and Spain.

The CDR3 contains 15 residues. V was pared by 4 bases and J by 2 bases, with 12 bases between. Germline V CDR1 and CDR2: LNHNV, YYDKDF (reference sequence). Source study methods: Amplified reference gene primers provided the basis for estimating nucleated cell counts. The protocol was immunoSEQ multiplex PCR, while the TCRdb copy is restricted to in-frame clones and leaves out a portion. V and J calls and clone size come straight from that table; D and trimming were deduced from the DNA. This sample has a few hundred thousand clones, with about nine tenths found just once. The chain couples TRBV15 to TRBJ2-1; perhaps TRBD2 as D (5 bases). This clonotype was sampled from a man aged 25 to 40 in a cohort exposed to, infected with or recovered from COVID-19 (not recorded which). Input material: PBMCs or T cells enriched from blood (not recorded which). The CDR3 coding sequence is TGTGCCACCAGCAATCTTCAAGCGGCCTACAATGAGCAGTTCTTC. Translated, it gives CATSNLQAAYNEQFF.